These T cell receptor beta chains were read from a single sample in a study of OX40 agonist ivuxolimab in advanced cancers. Sequenced by immunoSEQ multiplex PCR; TCRdb stores in-frame clones only, minus some. The sample consists of tens of thousands of clones, around 86% of them appearing once. The sequencing used CD4+ or CD8+ T cells sorted from blood, collected in a trial of the OX40 agonist ivuxolimab. These receptors all stem from an adult with an advanced solid tumor such as melanoma, head and neck, liver or kidney cancer. CDR3s include the opening cysteine and the closing phenylalanine or tryptophan. A D gene is named only where the DNA matches it firmly. Not all rows give a size; the values are once, few, many and, for expanded clones, a class.

v_call	clone_size	cdr3_length	j_call	d_call	cdr3_nt	cdr3_aa
TRBV7-2	-	15	TRBJ2-7	-	TGTGCCAGCAGCCTCGCTGTGGGGTCTCCCTACGAGCAGTACTTC	CASSLAVGSPYEQYF
TRBV5-4	-	13	TRBJ1-2	-	TGTGCCAGCAGCTCCTATGATAACTATGGCTACACCTTC	CASSSYDNYGYTF
TRBV11-2	-	15	TRBJ2-1	TRBD2	TGTGCCAGCAGCTTGGACGACTGGGCGGGAGGTGGGCAGTTCTTC	CASSLDDWAGGGQFF
TRBV21-1	few	19	TRBJ2-2	-	TGTGCCAGCAGCAAAGGGGTTCCAGGAGGGGGAAAGACGGCCGGGGAGCTGTTTTTT	CASSKGVPGGGKTAGELFF
TRBV4-2	-	16	TRBJ2-3	TRBD2	TGTGCCAGCAGCCAGAGACTAGCGGGTAGCACAGATACGCAGTATTTT	CASSQRLAGSTDTQYF
TRBV19	-	14	TRBJ2-7	-	TGTGCCAGTAGTCCAGGGTGGAGCTCCTACGAGCAGTACTTC	CASSPGWSSYEQYF
TRBV29-1	-	14	TRBJ2-7	TRBD2	TGCAGCGTAGTCCTAGCGGCCAGCTCCTACGAGCAGTACTTC	CSVVLAASSYEQYF
TRBV4-1	few	13	TRBJ2-1	-	TGCGCCAGCAGCCAAGATGCCCTGGATGAGCAGTTCTTC	CASSQDALDEQFF
TRBV15	-	16	TRBJ2-7	TRBD1	TGTGCCACCAGCAGAGAGGGGACAGGCCCTGTAGGCGAGCAGTACTTC	CATSREGTGPVGEQYF
TRBV2	-	14	TRBJ2-2	-	TGTGCCAGCAGTGAAGCGCCTGGGGGCGGGGAGCTGTTTTTT	CASSEAPGGGELFF
TRBV21-1	-	15	TRBJ2-7	-	TGTGCCAGCAGCAAGGGTCCGGGCCAAAACTACGAGCAGTACTTC	CASSKGPGQNYEQYF
TRBV7-9	few	17	TRBJ1-2	-	TGTGCCAGCAGCTCGCTGGAGAAGCGGACGGAGCGCTCTGGCTACACCTTC	CASSSLEKRTERSGYTF
TRBV30	-	14	TRBJ1-2	-	TGTGCCTGGAGTGTGGATAGGGATTTGCCTGGCTACACCTTC	CAWSVDRDLPGYTF
TRBV2	-	15	TRBJ2-6	TRBD2	TGTGCCAATAGAGCGGGAGGGGGTGGGGCCAACGTCCTGACTTTC	CANRAGGGGANVLTF
TRBV6-1	-	15	TRBJ1-5	-	TGTGCCAGCAGTGAACTTCAAGGGGGAAACCAGCCCCAGCATTTT	CASSELQGGNQPQHF
TRBV7-3	-	15	TRBJ2-7	TRBD2	TGTGCCAGCAGCTACCTCGGGAGGGCCGCGGACGAGCAGTACTTC	CASSYLGRAADEQYF
TRBV19	-	14	TRBJ1-5	-	TGTGCCAGTAGTAAGACACGTAGCAATCAGCCCCAGCATTTT	CASSKTRSNQPQHF
TRBV28	-	13	TRBJ2-3	-	TGTGCCAGCAGTTTAGCTATCACAGATACGCAGTATTTT	CASSLAITDTQYF
TRBV7-9	-	15	TRBJ1-4	TRBD1	TGTGCCAGCAGCCGGTCGGACAGGGCAGATGAAAAACTGTTTTTT	CASSRSDRADEKLFF
TRBV11-2	-	12	TRBJ2-1	-	TGCGCCAGCAGCCAAGTTCTCAATGAGCAGTTCTTC	CASSQVLNEQFF